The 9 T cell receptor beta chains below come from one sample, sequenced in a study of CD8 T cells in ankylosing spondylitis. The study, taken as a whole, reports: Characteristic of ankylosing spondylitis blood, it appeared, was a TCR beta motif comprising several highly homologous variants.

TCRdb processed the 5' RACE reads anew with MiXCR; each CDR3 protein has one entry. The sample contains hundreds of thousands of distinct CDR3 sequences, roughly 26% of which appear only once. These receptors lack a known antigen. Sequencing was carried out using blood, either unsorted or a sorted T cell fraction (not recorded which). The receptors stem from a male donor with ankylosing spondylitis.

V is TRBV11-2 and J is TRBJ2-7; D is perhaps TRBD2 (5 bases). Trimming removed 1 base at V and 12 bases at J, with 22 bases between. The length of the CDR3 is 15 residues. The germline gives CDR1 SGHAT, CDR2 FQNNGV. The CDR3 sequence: CASSLALQTRAGLYV. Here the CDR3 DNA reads TGTGCCAGCAGCTTAGCTCTCCAGACCCGTGCGGGCTTGTACGTC.

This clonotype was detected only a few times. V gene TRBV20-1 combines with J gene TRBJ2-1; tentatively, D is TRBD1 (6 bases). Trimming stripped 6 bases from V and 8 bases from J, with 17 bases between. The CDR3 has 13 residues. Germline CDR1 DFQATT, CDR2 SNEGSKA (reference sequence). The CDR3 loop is CSAKEGPGDEQFF. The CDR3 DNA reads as TGCAGTGCGAAAGAGGGTCCAGGGGATGAGCAGTTCTTC.

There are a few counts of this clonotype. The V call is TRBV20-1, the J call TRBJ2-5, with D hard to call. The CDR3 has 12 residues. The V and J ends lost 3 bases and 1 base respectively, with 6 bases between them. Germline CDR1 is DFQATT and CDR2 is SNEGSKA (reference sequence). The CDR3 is CSASPVQETQYF. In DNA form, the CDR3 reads TGCAGTGCTAGCCCAGTCCAAGAGACCCAGTACTTC.

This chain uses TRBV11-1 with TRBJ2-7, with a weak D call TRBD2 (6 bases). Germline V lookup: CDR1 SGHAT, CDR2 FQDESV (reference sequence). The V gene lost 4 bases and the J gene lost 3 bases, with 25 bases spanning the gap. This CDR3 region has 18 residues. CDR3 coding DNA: TGTGCCAGCAGCTCATACCGGGAGAATAAGGGACGGCTCTACGAGCAGTACTTC. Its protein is CASSSYRENKGRLYEQYF. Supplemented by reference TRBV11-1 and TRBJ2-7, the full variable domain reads EAEVAQSPRYKITEKSQAVAFWCDPISGHATLYWYRQILGQGPELLVQFQDESVVDDSQLPKDRFSAERLKGVDSTLKIQPAELGDSAMYLCASSSYRENKGRLYEQYFGPGTRLTVT.

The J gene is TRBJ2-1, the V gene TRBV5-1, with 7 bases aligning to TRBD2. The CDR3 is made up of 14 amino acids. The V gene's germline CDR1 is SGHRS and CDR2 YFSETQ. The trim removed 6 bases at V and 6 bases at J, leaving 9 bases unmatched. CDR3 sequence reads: CASTTGEGFNEQFF. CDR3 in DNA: TGCGCCAGCACTACCGGGGAGGGGTTCAATGAGCAGTTCTTC.

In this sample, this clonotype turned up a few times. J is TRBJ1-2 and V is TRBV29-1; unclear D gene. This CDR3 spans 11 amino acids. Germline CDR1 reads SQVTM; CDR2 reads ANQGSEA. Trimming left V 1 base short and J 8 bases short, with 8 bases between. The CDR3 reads CSVEGPEGYTF. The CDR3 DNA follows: TGCAGCGTTGAAGGACCGGAGGGCTACACCTTC.

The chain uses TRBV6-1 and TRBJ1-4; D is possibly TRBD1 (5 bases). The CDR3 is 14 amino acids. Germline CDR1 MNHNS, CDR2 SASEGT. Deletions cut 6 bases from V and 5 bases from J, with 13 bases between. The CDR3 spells CASSAAGENEKLFF. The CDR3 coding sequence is TGTGCCAGCAGCGCGGCGGGGGAGAATGAAAAACTGTTTTTT.

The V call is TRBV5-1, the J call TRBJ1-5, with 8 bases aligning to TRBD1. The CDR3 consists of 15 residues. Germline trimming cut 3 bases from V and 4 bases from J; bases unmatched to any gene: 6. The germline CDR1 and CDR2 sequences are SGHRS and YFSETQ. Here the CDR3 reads CASSSGTGENQPQHF. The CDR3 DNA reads TGCGCCAGCAGCTCCGGGACAGGAGAGAATCAGCCCCAGCATTTT.

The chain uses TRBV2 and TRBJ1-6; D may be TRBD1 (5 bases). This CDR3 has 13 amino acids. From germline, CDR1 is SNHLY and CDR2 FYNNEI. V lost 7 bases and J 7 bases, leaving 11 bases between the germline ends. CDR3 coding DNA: TGTGCCAGCATTGGCGAGGGGAATTCACCCCTCCACTTT. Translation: CASIGEGNSPLHF.